Each of the 3 T cell receptor beta chains below was sequenced from the same sample in a study of CD8 T cells in Susac syndrome. RNA in amounts of about 0.5 to 1 ug was reverse transcribed with random hexamers. TCRdb independently ran MiXCR on the immunoSEQ multiplex PCR reads; one entry per CDR3 protein. The table records approximately 74,000 distinct CDR3 sequences, under 95% of them present only once. The sequencing sample was made of CD4+ T cells from PBMCs. These receptors were collected from a human donor with Susac syndrome.

CDR3 loop: CSVERSSGEKLFF. The CDR3 DNA sequence: TGCAGCGTTGAACGCTCGAGCGGCGAAAAACTGTTTTTT. This rearrangement joins TRBV29-1 to TRBJ1-4; D is ambiguous. Deletions cut 2 bases from V and 8 bases from J, with 12 bases between. CDR1 and CDR2 (germline): SQVTM, ANQGSEA. The CDR3 is made up of 13 amino acids.

The J gene is TRBJ2-7, the V gene TRBV18, with 9 positions matching TRBD1. In germline, CDR1 is KGHSH, CDR2 LQKENI. This CDR3 is 15 amino acids long. V was clipped by 8 bases and J by 5 bases; unmatched bases: 13. CDR3 bases: TGTGCCAGCCGGGCTTCCATTACAGGGGGCAACGAGCAGTACTTC. Translated: CASRASITGGNEQYF.

This chain joins TRBV28 and TRBJ2-7; D possibly corresponds to TRBD1 (5 bases). V was trimmed by 3 bases and J by 5 bases, leaving 14 bases between them. Germline-derived CDR1 and CDR2 are MDHEN and SYDVKM. This CDR3 comprises 14 residues. The CDR3 nucleotides read TGTGCCAGCAGTTTCGTTACAGGCGGCAACGAGCAGTACTTC. It specifies CASSFVTGGNEQYF. Full variable domain (missing parts from reference TRBV28 and TRBJ2-7): DVKVTQSSRYLVKRTGEKVFLECVQDMDHENMFWYRQDPGLGLRLIYFSYDVKMKEKGDIPEGYSVSREKKERFSLILESASTNQTSMYLCASSFVTGGNEQYFGPGTRLTVT.